What follows are 4 T cell receptor beta chains derived from one specimen sequenced in a study of T-cell memory formation after mild COVID-19. MiXCR, run by TCRdb on the 5' RACE reads, gives a single entry per CDR3 protein. The data show 350,000 to 500,000 distinct CDR3 sequences, about a quarter seen once. What was sequenced was PBMCs or a T cell subset sorted from them (not recorded which). The receptors here all came from an adult woman who had mild COVID-19 (a few samples of this study predate the infection). Cell type and time point are not known.

The chain uses TRBV10-3 and TRBJ1-3; the D is unclear. The V end lost 6 bases, the J end lost 1 base, and 13 bases lay between the germline ends. CDR1 is ENHRY, CDR2 SYGVKD, per germline. The CDR3 consists of 15 residues. CDR3 bases: TGTGCCATCAGGGGCGAGGGCCTTTCTGGAAACACCATATATTTT. This sequence encodes CAIRGEGLSGNTIYF.

The chain combines TRBV29-1 with TRBJ2-5; 13 bases agree with TRBD2. This CDR3 is 16 amino acids long. Trimming at V came to 1 base and at J to 6 bases, leaving 8 bases not matched to a gene. Germline CDR1 SQVTM, CDR2 ANQGSEA. The CDR3 protein is CSVEAQTSGGPQTQYF. The CDR3 region has the DNA TGCAGCGTTGAAGCCCAGACTAGCGGGGGGCCCCAGACCCAGTACTTC.

V usage is TRBV6-5 and J usage is TRBJ2-5; D may be TRBD2 (6 bases). In germline, CDR1 is MNHEY, CDR2 SVGAGI. V lost 7 bases and J 5 bases, leaving 11 bases between the germline ends. The length of the CDR3 is 12 residues. Written as DNA, the CDR3 is TGTGCCAGCACCACGGGGGTTGAGACCCAGTACTTC. It is translated as CASTTGVETQYF.

The sample holds a few counts of this clonotype. V usage is TRBV7-7 and J usage is TRBJ1-2; 7 positions agree with TRBD1. Looked up from germline, CDR1 is SSHAT and CDR2 is FNYEAQ (reference sequence). J was trimmed by 3 bases and V by 1 base; bases with no gene match: 8. This CDR3 has 16 amino acids. The CDR3 region is CASSLGLGQRYYGYTF. The CDR3, as DNA: TGTGCCAGCAGCTTAGGGTTGGGACAGAGATACTATGGCTACACCTTC.